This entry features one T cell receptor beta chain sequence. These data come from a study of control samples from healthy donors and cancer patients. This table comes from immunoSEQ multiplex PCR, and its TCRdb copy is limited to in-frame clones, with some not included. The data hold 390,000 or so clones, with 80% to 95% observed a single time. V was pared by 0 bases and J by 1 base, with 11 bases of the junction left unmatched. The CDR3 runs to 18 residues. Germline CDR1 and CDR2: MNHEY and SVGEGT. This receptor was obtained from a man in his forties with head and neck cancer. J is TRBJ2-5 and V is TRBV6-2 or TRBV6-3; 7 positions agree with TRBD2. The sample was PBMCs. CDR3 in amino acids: CASSYSKGTAGLQETQYF. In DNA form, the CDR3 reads TGTGCCAGCAGTTACTCTAAGGGAACAGCGGGGCTCCAAGAGACCCAGTACTTC.